A single sample is the source of the 3 T cell receptor beta chains below, sequenced in a study of preoperative IRX-2 immunotherapy in early breast cancer. The treatment denotes: preoperative locoregional IRX-2 cytokine immunotherapy. Repertoires were generated with immunoSEQ multiplex PCR, while TCRdb's copy carries only in-frame clones and drops some. The table has tens of thousands of clones, roughly four fifths seen once. The biological material was taken from a patient treated with IRX-2 immunotherapy. These receptors all stem from a human donor with breast cancer.

V is TRBV7-1 and J is TRBJ2-7; 7 positions agree with TRBD1. TRBV7-1 has ORF status, its function being uncertain. V was pared by 6 bases and J by 6 bases, with 8 bases of the junction left unmatched. This CDR3 region has 13 residues. CDR3 protein: CASRNTGVGEQYF. The DNA for the CDR3 is TGTGCCAGCAGGAATACAGGGGTTGGCGAGCAGTACTTC.

The rearrangement uses TRBV28 and TRBJ1-6; TRBD1 is a possible D gene (6 bases). Germline CDR1 MDHEN, CDR2 SYDVKM. The CDR3 has 17 residues. Trimming cost V 1 base and J 3 bases, with 13 bases left between them. CDR3 sequence (DNA): TGTGCCAGCAGTTTATTTACAGGGCCTATCTATAATTCACCCCTCCACTTT. The encoded protein is CASSLFTGPIYNSPLHF.

The rearrangement uses TRBV11-3 and TRBJ2-2; 9 bases are shared with TRBD1. Trimming removed 5 bases from V and 5 bases from J; junction bases left unmatched: 6. The germline V gene has CDR1 SGHNT and CDR2 YENEEA. The CDR3 sequence is 15 residues long. The CDR3 reads CASSPRDRATGELFF. For the CDR3, the DNA is TGTGCCAGCAGCCCGCGGGACAGGGCAACCGGGGAGCTGTTTTTT.